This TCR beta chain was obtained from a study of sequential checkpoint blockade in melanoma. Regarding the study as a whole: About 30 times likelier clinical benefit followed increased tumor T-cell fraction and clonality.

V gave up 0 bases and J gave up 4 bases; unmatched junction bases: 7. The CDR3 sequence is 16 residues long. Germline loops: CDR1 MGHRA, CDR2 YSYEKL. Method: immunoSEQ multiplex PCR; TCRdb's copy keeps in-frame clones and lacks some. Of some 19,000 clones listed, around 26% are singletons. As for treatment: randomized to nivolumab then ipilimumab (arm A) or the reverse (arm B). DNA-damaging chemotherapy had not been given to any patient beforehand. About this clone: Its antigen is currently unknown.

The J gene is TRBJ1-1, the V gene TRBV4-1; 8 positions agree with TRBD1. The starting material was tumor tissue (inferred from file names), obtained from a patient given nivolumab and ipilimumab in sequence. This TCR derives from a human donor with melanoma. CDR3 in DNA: TGCGCCAGCAGCCAAGATTTGTCAGGGGGCGTCACTGAAGCTTTCTTT. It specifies CASSQDLSGGVTEAFF.